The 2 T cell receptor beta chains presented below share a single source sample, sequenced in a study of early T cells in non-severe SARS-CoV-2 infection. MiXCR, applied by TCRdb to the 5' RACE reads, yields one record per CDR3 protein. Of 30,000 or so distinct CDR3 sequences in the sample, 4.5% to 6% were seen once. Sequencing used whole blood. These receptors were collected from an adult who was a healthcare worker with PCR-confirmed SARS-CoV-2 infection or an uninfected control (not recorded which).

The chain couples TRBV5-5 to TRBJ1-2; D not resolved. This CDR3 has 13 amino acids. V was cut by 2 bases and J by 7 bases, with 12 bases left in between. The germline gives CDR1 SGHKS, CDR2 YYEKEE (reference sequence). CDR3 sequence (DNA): TGTGCCAGCAGCTTTAGGCAATTCGGTGGCTACACCTTC. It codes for CASSFRQFGGYTF. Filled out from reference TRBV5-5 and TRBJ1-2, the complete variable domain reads DAGVTQSPTHLIKTRGQQVTLRCSPISGHKSVSWYQQVLGQGPQFIFQYYEKEERGRGNFPDRFSARQFPNYSSELNVNALLLGDSALYLCASSFRQFGGYTFGSGTRLTVV.

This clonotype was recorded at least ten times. DNA for the CDR3: TGTGCCAGCAGTTTCCGGGCCTATGGCTACACCTTC. Translated: CASSFRAYGYTF. V gene TRBV12-3 or TRBV12-4 combines with J gene TRBJ1-2; D is ambiguous. The V and J ends lost 3 bases and 4 bases respectively, with 6 bases between them. This CDR3 region has 12 residues.